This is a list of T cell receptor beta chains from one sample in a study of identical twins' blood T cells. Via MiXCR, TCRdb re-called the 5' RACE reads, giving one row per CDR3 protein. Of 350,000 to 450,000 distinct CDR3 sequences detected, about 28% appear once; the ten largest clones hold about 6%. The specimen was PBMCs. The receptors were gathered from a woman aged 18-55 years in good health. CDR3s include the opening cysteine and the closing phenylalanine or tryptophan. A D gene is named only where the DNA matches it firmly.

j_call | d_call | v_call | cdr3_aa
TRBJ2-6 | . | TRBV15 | CATSRDYGTGANVPTF
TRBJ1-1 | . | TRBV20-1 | CSASVGRMNTEAFF
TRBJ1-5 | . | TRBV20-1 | CSALGGAEDQPQHF
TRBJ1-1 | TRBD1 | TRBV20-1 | CSAASGGYGEAFF
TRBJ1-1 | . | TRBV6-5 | CASSFTGTPRGAFF
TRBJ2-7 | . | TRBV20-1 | CSADGGAFEQYF
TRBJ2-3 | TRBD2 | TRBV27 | CASKFLSRDYTDTQYF
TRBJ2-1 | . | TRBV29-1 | CSVEWDSTYNEQFF
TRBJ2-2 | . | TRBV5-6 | CASSFLGTLITGELFF
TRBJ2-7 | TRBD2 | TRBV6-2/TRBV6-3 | CASTEPGLADYEQYF
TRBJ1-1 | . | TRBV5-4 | CASSLDGRQRNTEAFF
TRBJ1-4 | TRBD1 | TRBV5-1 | CASSYGTATNEKLFF
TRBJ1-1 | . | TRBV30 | CAWSVMVGTEAFF
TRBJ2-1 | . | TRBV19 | CAGSTPGLQALQFF
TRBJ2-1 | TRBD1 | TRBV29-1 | CSVVRDSRPLNEQFF
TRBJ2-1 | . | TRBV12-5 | CASGLVSEQFF
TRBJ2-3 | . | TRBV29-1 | CSVEIATDTQYF
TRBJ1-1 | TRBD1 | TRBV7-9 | CASSITGTGGNEAFF
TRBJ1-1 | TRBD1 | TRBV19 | CASRGQTKTEAFF
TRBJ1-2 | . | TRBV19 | CASSIGRAANYGYAF
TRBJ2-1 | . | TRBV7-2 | CASSFPSGNEQFF
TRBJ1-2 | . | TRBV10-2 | CASSDLRVEGYGYTF
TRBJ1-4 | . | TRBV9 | CASSVDWSEKLFF
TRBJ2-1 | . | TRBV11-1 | CASSLTYQWGSYNEQFF
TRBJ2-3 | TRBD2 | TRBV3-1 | CASSRTGLAGDTQYF
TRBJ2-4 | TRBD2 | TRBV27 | CASSLTGGLAKNIQYF
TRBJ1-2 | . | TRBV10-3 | CAISEPPPGRGYGYTF
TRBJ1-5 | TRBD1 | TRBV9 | CASSGGGSQPQHF
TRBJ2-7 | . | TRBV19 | CASSIGSSYEQYF
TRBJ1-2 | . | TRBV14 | CASSPAAYGYTF
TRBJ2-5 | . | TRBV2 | CASVDSEYQETQYF